This T cell receptor beta chain was profiled in a study of CD8+ T cells in alopecia areata. Treatment meaning: oral pan-JAK inhibitor, 5-10 mg twice daily. General study findings and limits: Lesional scalp, notably in alopecia totalis/universalis, had clonality above that of normal scalp.

Once RNA had been extracted, it was reverse transcribed into cDNA to act as the sequencing template. Produced via immunoSEQ multiplex PCR; TCRdb's table is partial and in-frame only. The sample has 180,000 or so clones, around 49% seen once; the top ten hold around 10%. This clone is medium-sized (0.01 to 0.1%) by share. What it recognizes is unknown. Germline CDR1 reads SGDLS; CDR2 reads YYNGEE. The CDR3 runs to 13 residues. V lost 5 bases, J lost 7 bases, and 13 bases lay in between. The chain combines TRBV9 with TRBJ2-1; no firm D call. The sequence was obtained from a human donor with alopecia areata. The input for sequencing was CD8+ T cells sorted from blood, taken at week 52, from a patient treated with tofacitinib. The DNA of the CDR3 is TGTGCCAGCAGTAGGTACCTTGGTAATGAGCAGTTCTTC. Translating it yields CASSRYLGNEQFF. Drawing the rest from reference TRBV9 and TRBJ2-1, the complete variable domain is DSGVTQTPKHLITATGQRVTLRCSPRSGDLSVYWYQQSLDQGLQFLIQYYNGEERAKGNILERFSAQQFPDLHSELNLSSLELGDSALYFCASSRYLGNEQFFGPGTRLTVL.